Shown below are 28 T cell receptor beta chains from a single sample sequenced in a study of T cells in Graves' hyperthyroidism and ophthalmopathy. RNA transcripts yielded amplified TCR beta CDR3 regions. The HTBI primer set drove a first-round RT-PCR of the TCR CDR3. One entry per CDR3 protein, called by TCRdb with MiXCR from the multiplex PCR reads. The sample has 250,000 to 300,000 distinct CDR3 sequences; about 13% are singletons. Source material: blood. These receptors were taken from a woman between 35 and 50 years old with Graves' hyperthyroidism.

The rearrangement links TRBV10-3 to TRBJ1-6; 9 bases are shared with TRBD1. The trim removed 6 bases at V and 0 bases at J, leaving 6 bases unmatched. The CDR3 runs 17 residues. The V gene's germline CDR1 is ENHRY and CDR2 SYGVKD. CDR3: CAISHQTGGSYNSPLHF. CDR3 nucleotides: TGTGCCATCAGCCACCAGACAGGGGGCTCCTATAATTCACCCCTCCACTTT.

This clonotype was counted many times. The chain combines TRBV20-1 with TRBJ2-5; D possibly matches TRBD1 or TRBD2 (5 bases each). The CDR3 covers 15 residues. V gave up 4 bases and J gave up 1 base, with 16 bases separating them. Germline CDR1 is DFQATT and CDR2 is SNEGSKA (reference sequence). The CDR3 DNA sequence: TGCAGTGCTACCCCCCCCGGGGCAGGCCAAGAGACCCAGTACTTC. This codes for CSATPPGAGQETQYF.

About this clonotype: A much larger clone differs from this one at a single base, so this may be a read error. The chain uses TRBV24-1 and TRBJ2-1, with D possibly being TRBD2 (5 bases). The germline CDR1 and CDR2 sequences are KGHDR and SFDVKD. The CDR3 consists of 14 residues. V was trimmed by 2 bases and J by 9 bases, leaving 13 bases between them. As DNA, the CDR3 is TGTGCCACCAGTGATTCGAAAGGAGCGGCTGAGCAGTTCTTC. It encodes CATSDSKGAAEQFF.

This clonotype was recorded many times. V usage is TRBV30 and J usage is TRBJ1-1; 7 bases align to TRBD1. Germline-derived CDR1 and CDR2 are GTSNPN and SVGIG (reference sequence). After removal of 3 bases from V and 4 bases from J, the junction contained 14 bases not matched to a gene. The CDR3 has 16 amino acids. In nucleotides, the CDR3 is TGTGCCTGGAGCGCAAGAAGGGGGCGTCCGATCACTGAAGCTTTCTTT. Its protein product is CAWSARRGRPITEAFF.

This clonotype was counted many times. The CDR3 is CSARKGLAGEGRGYEQFF. DNA for the CDR3: TGCAGTGCTAGAAAGGGACTAGCGGGAGAGGGACGAGGTTATGAGCAGTTCTTC. The V gene is TRBV20-1, the J gene TRBJ2-1, with 14 bases identical to TRBD2. Trimming removed 2 bases from V and 8 bases from J; junction bases left unmatched: 14. Germline assignment: CDR1 DFQATT and CDR2 SNEGSKA (reference sequence). The CDR3 loop spans 18 amino acids.

This clonotype was counted a few times. This chain uses TRBV6-4 with TRBJ1-2; D gene uncertain. CDR3 size: 13 residues. Deletions cut 6 bases from V and 5 bases from J, with 13 bases between. The germline V gene encodes CDR1 MRHNA and CDR2 SNTAGT. CDR3: CASRAVSWYGYTF. The CDR3 region has the DNA TGTGCCAGCAGAGCAGTAAGTTGGTATGGCTACACCTTC.

In this sample, this clonotype turned up a few times. The genes are TRBV5-6 and TRBJ2-1; D not resolved. The CDR3 has 14 residues. Trimming took off 1 base at V and 12 bases at J, with 17 bases between the two ends. Germline CDR1 SGHDT, CDR2 YYEEEE. The CDR3 DNA reads TGTGCCAGCAGCTTGTGGCAAACTCCCGCGCGGCAGTTCTTC. Translating it yields CASSLWQTPARQFF.

This clonotype was observed many times. The CDR3 DNA follows: TGCAGTGCCCCGAACCCGACAGGGCAAGAGACCCAGTACTTC. Translating it yields CSAPNPTGQETQYF. The J gene is TRBJ2-5, the V gene TRBV20-1; TRBD1 matches at 7 bases. Unmatched junction bases numbered 9, after V lost 6 bases and J lost 2 bases. This CDR3 has 14 residues. Germline V gene lookup returns CDR1 DFQATT and CDR2 SNEGSKA (reference sequence).

This clonotype was seen ten or more times. The chain joins TRBV7-3 to TRBJ2-7, with TRBD2 as a possible D gene (5 bases). V was pared by 8 bases and J by 2 bases, with 19 bases between. The CDR3 consists of 15 residues. Germline V lookup: CDR1 SGHTA, CDR2 FQGTGA. The CDR3 protein is CASQPLPTTTYEQYF. For the CDR3, the DNA is TGTGCCAGCCAACCCCTTCCGACTACTACCTACGAGCAGTACTTC. Variable domain in full (rest from reference TRBV7-3 and TRBJ2-7): GAGVSQTPSNKVTEKGKYVELRCDPISGHTALYWYRQSLGQGPEFLIYFQGTGAADDSGLPNDRFFAVRPEGSVSTLKIQRTERGDSAVYLCASQPLPTTTYEQYFGPGTRLTVT.

This clonotype came up many times. The V gene is TRBV20-1, the J gene TRBJ1-2; D is uncertain. The CDR3 runs 13 residues. Germline CDR1 is DFQATT and CDR2 is SNEGSKA (reference sequence). V gave up 1 base and J gave up 2 bases, with 8 bases separating them. CDR3 in amino acids: CSARVLGNYGYTF. In DNA form, the CDR3 reads TGCAGTGCTAGAGTGCTGGGAAACTATGGCTACACCTTC.

This clonotype was seen ten or more times. V usage is TRBV6-1 and J usage is TRBJ2-2; perhaps TRBD2 as D (5 bases). V lost 8 bases and J 3 bases, leaving 13 bases between the germline ends. Germline V lookup: CDR1 MNHNS, CDR2 SASEGT. The CDR3 spans 14 residues. CDR3: CASSPGSHTGELFF. Here the CDR3 DNA reads TGTGCCAGCTCCCCGGGATCTCACACCGGGGAGCTGTTTTTT.

The V and J genes are TRBV20-1 and TRBJ2-1; D is possibly TRBD2 (6 bases). This CDR3 has 12 amino acids. Trimming shortened V by 3 bases and J by 7 bases, and 10 bases separated the two germline ends. Germline assignment: CDR1 DFQATT and CDR2 SNEGSKA (reference sequence). The CDR3 loop reads CSASGRQNEQFF. The CDR3 DNA reads as TGCAGTGCTAGCGGGAGACAAAATGAGCAGTTCTTC.

The V gene is TRBV4-2, the J gene TRBJ2-5; a weak D match, TRBD1 (5 bases). The CDR3 is made up of 16 amino acids. Trimming removed 0 bases at V and 3 bases at J, with 14 bases between. Germline lookup yields CDR1 LGHNA and CDR2 YNFKEQ. DNA of the CDR3: TGTGCCAGCAGCCAAGACGGGCCAGGGTCTGAAGAGACCCAGTACTTC. Translated: CASSQDGPGSEETQYF.

This clonotype was seen many times. The V call is TRBV29-1, the J call TRBJ1-1; TRBD1 matches 9 bases. Losses at the gene ends were 7 bases for V and 0 bases for J; bases not matched to a gene: 6. The CDR3 spans 14 residues. Germline V gene data show CDR1 as SQVTM and CDR2 as ANQGSEA. The CDR3 region is CSARQGGMNTEAFF. The DNA for the CDR3 is TGCAGCGCCCGACAGGGGGGGATGAACACTGAAGCTTTCTTT.

A remark on this clonotype: A much bigger clone sits one base away, suggesting this may be a read error. The chain links TRBV20-1 to TRBJ1-2, with D perhaps matching TRBD1 (6 bases). Looked up from germline, CDR1 is DFQATT and CDR2 is SNEGSKA (reference sequence). The CDR3 is made up of 13 amino acids. The CDR3 region is CRAMGGDNYGYTF. As DNA, the CDR3 is TGCCGTGCTATGGGGGGCGATAACTATGGCTACACCTTC.

The table lists this clonotype with a few counts. The gene calls are TRBV20-1 and TRBJ2-7; 9 bases are shared with TRBD2. Germline-derived CDR1 and CDR2 are DFQATT and SNEGSKA (reference sequence). V shed 7 bases, J shed 4 bases, and the junction held 11 bases outside the gene matches. CDR3 length equals 14 residues. The CDR3 DNA sequence: TGCAGTGTCTCCTTGGGGACTAGCACTTACGAGCAGTACTTC. It yields the protein CSVSLGTSTYEQYF.

This clonotype was seen many times. This sequence joins TRBV28 and TRBJ2-7; D is uncertain. The CDR3 extends over 13 amino acids. Germline V gene data show CDR1 as MDHEN and CDR2 as SYDVKM. V was trimmed by 5 bases and J by 4 bases, leaving 12 bases between them. The CDR3 DNA follows: TGTGCCAGCAGTCTCTCAAACTTATACGAGCAGTACTTC. Amino acid sequence: CASSLSNLYEQYF.

This clonotype has a count of ten or more. This chain connects TRBV29-1 to TRBJ1-1; 7 nucleotides match TRBD1. V gave up 6 bases and J gave up 12 bases; unmatched junction bases: 7. CDR3 length: 10 residues. Germline V gene data show CDR1 as SQVTM and CDR2 as ANQGSEA. Here the CDR3 reads CSVGTVETFF. CDR3 coding DNA: TGCAGCGTGGGGACAGTTGAGACTTTCTTT.

This clonotype was counted at least ten times. V usage is TRBV6-1 and J usage is TRBJ1-1, with TRBD1 as a possible D gene (6 bases). The CDR3 covers 18 residues. Trimming shortened V by 5 bases and J by 0 bases, and 22 bases separated the two germline ends. The germline V gene encodes CDR1 MNHNS and CDR2 SASEGT. CDR3 region: CASSYGPGGGPMNTEAFF. CDR3 in DNA: TGTGCCAGCAGTTACGGGCCCGGGGGGGGGCCCATGAACACTGAAGCTTTCTTT.

This clonotype occurred many times. The J gene is TRBJ2-7, the V gene TRBV6-1; D uncertain. Deletions cut 3 bases from V and 0 bases from J, with 9 bases between. This CDR3 spans 14 amino acids. CDR1 MNHNS and CDR2 SASEGT come from the germline V gene. The CDR3 spells CASSDPGYSYEQYF. The CDR3 coding sequence is TGTGCCAGCAGTGATCCGGGCTACTCCTACGAGCAGTACTTC.

The table lists this clonotype with a few counts. The chain couples TRBV12-5 to TRBJ1-6; 8 bases are shared with TRBD1. The germline V gene has CDR1 LGHNT and CDR2 FRNRAP. The ends lost 1 base at V and 6 bases at J; junction bases unmatched: 5. The CDR3 has 16 residues. This CDR3 reads CASGLGTGTSNSPLHF. CDR3 DNA: TGTGCTAGTGGTTTGGGGACAGGGACCTCTAATTCACCCCTCCACTTT.

The sample holds many counts of this clonotype. V is TRBV12-3 or TRBV12-4 and J is TRBJ1-5; TRBD1 aligns across 9 bases. The CDR3 spans 14 residues. J lost 4 bases, V lost 6 bases, and 4 bases had no gene match. CDR3 sequence (DNA): TGTGCCAGCAGACCCGGGACAGGGAATCAGCCCCAGCATTTT. Its translation: CASRPGTGNQPQHF.

This clonotype was seen many times. CDR3 nucleotides: TGTGCCAGCAGCATCGCCCTTCCCAGCTCCTACAATGAGCAGTTCTTC. It yields the protein CASSIALPSSYNEQFF. The chain employs TRBV3-1 and TRBJ2-1; D is ambiguous. The germline V and J ends were trimmed by 5 bases and 0 bases, with 14 bases remaining between them. This CDR3 has 16 amino acids. CDR1 is LGHDT and CDR2 is YNNKEL in the germline V gene (reference sequence).

V usage is TRBV19 and J usage is TRBJ1-6, with 7 bases matching TRBD1. This CDR3 is built from 14 residues. The junction had 1 base not matched to a gene; V was cut back by 3 bases and J by 5 bases. Germline V gene lookup returns CDR1 LNHDA and CDR2 SQIVND (reference sequence). This CDR3 is CASSMGQHNSPLHF. CDR3 nucleotides: TGTGCCAGTAGTATGGGACAGCATAATTCACCCCTCCACTTT.

This clonotype was seen repeatedly, ten times or more. The chain uses TRBV12-3 or TRBV12-4 and TRBJ1-3, with D maybe TRBD1 (6 bases). CDR3 length equals 13 residues. The V and J ends lost 8 bases and 6 bases respectively, with 14 bases between them. CDR3 DNA sequence: TGTGCCAGCGATAGGCCAGGGGCAAACACCATATATTTT. Translated: CASDRPGANTIYF.

There are a few counts of this clonotype. The rearrangement joins TRBV27 to TRBJ1-1, with 12 bases lining up with TRBD1. CDR1 is MNHEY, CDR2 SMNVEV, per germline (reference sequence). This CDR3 contains 17 residues. The J segment lost 1 base and the V segment lost 5 bases, leaving 8 bases of the junction unmatched. CDR3 DNA: TGTGCCAGCAGTCGGCCGGGACAGGGGGCGTCGAACACTGAAGCTTTCTTT. This codes for CASSRPGQGASNTEAFF.

This clonotype was seen at least ten times. The chain has TRBV13 and TRBJ2-7; 8 positions agree with TRBD2. The germline V gene encodes CDR1 PRHDT and CDR2 FYEKMQ (reference sequence). The CDR3 consists of 14 residues. The J segment lost 7 bases and the V segment lost 3 bases, leaving 8 bases of the junction unmatched. The CDR3 nucleotides are TGTGCCAGCAGCTTCGAGCGGGGGCCCCGAGAGCAGTACTTC. This gives the protein CASSFERGPREQYF.

This clonotype was observed at least ten times. This chain uses TRBV2 with TRBJ1-2; TRBD1 matches 10 bases. This CDR3 contains 15 residues. The V gene's germline CDR1 is SNHLY and CDR2 FYNNEI. The J segment lost 0 bases and the V segment lost 6 bases, leaving 4 bases of the junction unmatched. Here the CDR3 DNA reads TGTGCCAGCAGCGGGACAGGGGCCTCTAACTATGGCTACACCTTC. Protein product: CASSGTGASNYGYTF.